This TCR beta chain was identified in a study of naive and memory T cell subsets. A UMI-containing oligonucleotide was joined by 3' ligation to the TCR cDNA template. Unsorted total RNA, roughly 1 to 1,100 ng, was DNase treated before reverse transcription. The germline V gene encodes CDR1 LGHNA and CDR2 YNFKEQ. This CDR3 is 16 amino acids long. V gave up 3 bases and J gave up 4 bases, with 16 bases separating them. This clonotype was recorded at least ten times. Ligated cDNA underwent four rounds of PCR with nested alpha and beta constant region primers and SP2. For blood and skin samples, reverse transcription used TCR alpha and beta constant primers. Using its own MiXCR run on the 5' RACE reads, TCRdb lists one record per CDR3 protein. The sample records 45,000 to 55,000 distinct CDR3 sequences, about 4.8% being singletons.

The chain has TRBV4-2 and TRBJ1-5; D is perhaps TRBD1 (6 bases). The receptor's source is a female donor in good health. In nucleotides, the CDR3 is TGTGCCAGCAGCCAGGAGGGACACAACCGGAATCAGCCCCAGCATTTT. It yields the protein CASSQEGHNRNQPQHF.